Below, 5 T cell receptor beta chains from the same sample are listed, as sequenced in a study of beta chain features in type 1 diabetes. All of the isolated RNA was reverse transcribed, so expressed TCRB transcripts were sequenced. Generated by immunoSEQ multiplex PCR, the TCRdb table keeps only in-frame clones and is missing some. The table includes about 410,000 clones, around 13% detected once. Sequenced input: naive CD4+ T cells from blood. Every receptor here comes from a man aged 25-40 years in good health.

The chain couples TRBV14 to TRBJ2-3; D is possibly TRBD2 (5 bases). Per germline, CDR1 SGHDN and CDR2 FVKESK. The CDR3 has 13 amino acids. V lost 4 bases and J lost 3, with 8 bases in between. Written as DNA, the CDR3 is TGTGCCAGCAGCCGGAGGAGTACAGATACGCAGTATTTT. This translates into CASSRRSTDTQYF. The entire variable domain, with the rest obtained from reference TRBV14 and TRBJ2-3, is as follows: EAGVTQFPSHSVIEKGQTVTLRCDPISGHDNLYWYRRVMGKEIKFLLHFVKESKQDESGMPNNRFLAERTGGTYSTLKVQPAELEDSGVYFCASSRRSTDTQYFGPGTRLTVL.

The V and J genes are TRBV27 and TRBJ1-1; tentative D call: TRBD1 (6 bases). Trimming took off 7 bases at V and 6 bases at J, with 15 bases between the two ends. The CDR3 has 13 amino acids. The V gene's germline CDR1 is MNHEY and CDR2 SMNVEV (reference sequence). As DNA, the CDR3 is TGTGCCAGCACGCACACAGGGAAGGCTGAAGCTTTCTTT. Translating it yields CASTHTGKAEAFF.

The table lists this clone with a few counts. The V call is TRBV5-6, the J call TRBJ2-3; 12 positions match TRBD2. Germline CDR1 and CDR2: SGHDT and YYEEEE. The CDR3 consists of 16 residues. V gave up 3 bases and J gave up 4 bases; unmatched junction bases: 6. This chain's CDR3 is CASSWTSGTGADTQYF. In DNA, the CDR3 is TGTGCCAGCAGCTGGACTAGCGGGACTGGGGCAGATACGCAGTATTTT.

This clone was picked up a small number of times. This chain joins TRBV5-1 and TRBJ2-7, with a possible D match to TRBD1 (5 bases). CDR1 is SGHRS, CDR2 YFSETQ, per germline. There are 11 residues in the CDR3. The V and J ends lost 4 bases and 3 bases respectively, with 5 bases between them. The CDR3 bases are TGCGCCAGCAGCAGGGGCTACGAGCAGTACTTC. Protein: CASSRGYEQYF.

The chain is built from TRBV6-6 and TRBJ1-2; D is possibly TRBD1 (5 bases). Trimming took off 4 bases at V and 3 bases at J, with 15 bases between the two ends. This CDR3 region has 15 residues. Per germline, CDR1 MNHNY and CDR2 SVGAGI (reference sequence). The CDR3 DNA reads as TGTGCCAGCAGTTCGTCCGGGGCACGGGACTATGGCTACACCTTC. Protein: CASSSSGARDYGYTF.